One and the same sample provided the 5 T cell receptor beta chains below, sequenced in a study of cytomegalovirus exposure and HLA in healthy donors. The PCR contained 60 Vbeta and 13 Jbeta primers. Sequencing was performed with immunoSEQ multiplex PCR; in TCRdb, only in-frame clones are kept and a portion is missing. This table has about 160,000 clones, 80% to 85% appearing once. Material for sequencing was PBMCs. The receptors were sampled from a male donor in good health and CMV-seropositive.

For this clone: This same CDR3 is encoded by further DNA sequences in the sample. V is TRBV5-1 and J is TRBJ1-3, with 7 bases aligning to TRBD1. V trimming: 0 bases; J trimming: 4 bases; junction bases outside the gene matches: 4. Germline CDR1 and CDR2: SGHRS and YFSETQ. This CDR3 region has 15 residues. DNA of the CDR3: TGCGCCAGCAGCTTGGGACAGGGAGGCGGAAACACCATATATTTT. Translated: CASSLGQGGGNTIYF.

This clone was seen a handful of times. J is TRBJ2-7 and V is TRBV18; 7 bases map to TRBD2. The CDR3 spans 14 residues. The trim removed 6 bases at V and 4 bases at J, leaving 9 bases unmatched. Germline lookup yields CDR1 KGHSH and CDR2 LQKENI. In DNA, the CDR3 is TGTGCCAGCTCCGAGGGGAGGGGAGTTTACGAGCAGTACTTC. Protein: CASSEGRGVYEQYF.

DNA for the CDR3: TGTGCCAGCAGTGGCTATTTTAATAGCAATCAGCCCCAGCATTTT. Protein sequence: CASSGYFNSNQPQHF. The V and J genes are TRBV6-1 and TRBJ1-5, with D uncertain. V lost 4 bases, J lost 0 bases, and 10 bases lay in between. Germline CDR1 reads MNHNS; CDR2 reads SASEGT. CDR3 length: 15 amino acids.

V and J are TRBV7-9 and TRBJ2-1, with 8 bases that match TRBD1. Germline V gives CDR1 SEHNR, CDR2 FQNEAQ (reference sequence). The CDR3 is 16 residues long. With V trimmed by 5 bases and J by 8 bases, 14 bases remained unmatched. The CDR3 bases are TGTGCCAGCAGCCCCTCCGGACAGGGTAGTGGCGATGAGCAGTTCTTC. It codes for CASSPSGQGSGDEQFF.

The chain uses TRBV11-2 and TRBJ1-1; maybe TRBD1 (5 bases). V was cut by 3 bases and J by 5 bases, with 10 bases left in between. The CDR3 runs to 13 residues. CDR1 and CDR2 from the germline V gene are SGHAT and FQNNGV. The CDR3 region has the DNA TGTGCCAGCAGCTTGGGACTAGGGACTGAAGCTTTCTTT. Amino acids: CASSLGLGTEAFF.